The T cell receptor beta chain described here comes from a study of blood T cell repertoires in COVID-19. CDR1 is MNHNS, CDR2 SASEGT, per germline. CDR3 length: 16 amino acids. Germline trimming cut 4 bases from V and 9 bases from J; bases unmatched to any gene: 15. In the authors' workflow: Reference gene primer amplification in the assay estimated nucleated cell counts. TCRdb's table, derived via immunoSEQ multiplex PCR, lists solely in-frame clones and lacks some. The V and J calls and clone size come from that table; D and trimming were worked out from the DNA. The sample contains about 230,000 clones, approximately 90% of which appear only once.

This sequence joins TRBV6-1 and TRBJ2-1, with 7 positions matching TRBD2. The TCR sequence derives from a man aged 50 to 60 with COVID-19, enrolled during active disease. The sequencing input was peripheral blood. The CDR3 region is CASSAPQGGSWSEQFF. The DNA for the CDR3 is TGTGCCAGCAGTGCCCCCCAAGGCGGGAGTTGGAGTGAGCAGTTCTTC.